Listed below are T cell receptor beta chains from one sample, sequenced in a study of OX40 agonist ivuxolimab in advanced cancers. TCRdb keeps only in-frame clones here, not all; method: immunoSEQ multiplex PCR. Of about 59,000 clones listed, around 93% were seen once; the top ten hold 20% to 30%. Material: CD4+ or CD8+ T cells sorted from blood, obtained in a trial of the OX40 agonist ivuxolimab. The receptors stem from an adult with an advanced solid tumor such as melanoma, head and neck, liver or kidney cancer. Both conserved end residues are part of each CDR3. A D gene is named only where the DNA matches it firmly. For some rows the clone size is stated as once, few or many, or as a class when expanded; others skip it.

size: -; V: TRBV28; D: -; J: TRBJ2-4; CDR3: CASSLTRNLILAKNIQYF; DNA: TGTGCCAGCAGTTTAACTAGAAACCTAATTCTAGCCAAAAACATTCAGTACTTC
size: -; V: TRBV11-3; D: -; J: TRBJ1-2; CDR3: CASSSGDGPFYGYTF; DNA: TGTGCCAGCAGCTCAGGGGACGGTCCTTTCTATGGCTACACCTTC
size: -; V: TRBV27; D: -; J: TRBJ2-3; CDR3: CASSLTLGDTQYF; DNA: TGTGCCAGCAGTTTAACCCTTGGGGATACGCAGTATTTT
size: -; V: TRBV2; D: -; J: TRBJ1-1; CDR3: CASTPGETEAFF; DNA: TGTGCCAGCACACCGGGGGAGACTGAAGCTTTCTTT
size: once; V: TRBV30; D: -; J: TRBJ1-1; CDR3: CAWSTREGGNTEAFF; DNA: TGTGCCTGGAGTACCCGTGAGGGTGGGAACACTGAAGCTTTCTTT
size: -; V: TRBV28; D: -; J: TRBJ1-3; CDR3: CASSWQLWTETGNTIYF; DNA: TGTGCCAGCAGTTGGCAACTTTGGACAGAGACTGGAAACACCATATATTTT
size: -; V: TRBV11-2; D: -; J: TRBJ2-5; CDR3: CASSLYAGEETQYF; DNA: TGTGCCAGCAGCTTATATGCCGGGGAAGAGACCCAGTACTTC
size: -; V: TRBV5-4; D: TRBD1; J: TRBJ1-2; CDR3: CASSSGQGAVYGYTF; DNA: TGTGCCAGCAGCTCGGGACAGGGGGCGGTCTATGGCTACACCTTC
size: -; V: TRBV30; D: -; J: TRBJ2-3; CDR3: CAWSSTENTDTQYF; DNA: TGTGCCTGGAGCTCGACAGAAAACACAGATACGCAGTATTTT
size: once; V: TRBV28; D: -; J: TRBJ2-7; CDR3: CASSPYSYEQYF; DNA: TGTGCCAGCAGTCCGTACTCCTACGAGCAGTACTTC
size: once; V: TRBV30; D: -; J: TRBJ2-7; CDR3: CAWRPGYAYEQYF; DNA: TGTGCCTGGAGGCCGGGGTACGCCTACGAGCAGTACTTC
size: -; V: TRBV19; D: TRBD1; J: TRBJ1-2; CDR3: CASSSLGQGTIYTF; DNA: TGTGCCAGTAGTAGCTTGGGACAGGGCACTATCTACACCTTC
size: -; V: TRBV11-2; D: TRBD2; J: TRBJ2-3; CDR3: CASSLVGGRAIDTQYF; DNA: TGTGCCAGCAGCTTAGTAGGCGGGAGGGCCATAGATACGCAGTATTTT
size: -; V: TRBV28; D: -; J: TRBJ1-5; CDR3: CASSPWANQPQHF; DNA: TGTGCCAGCAGCCCATGGGCCAATCAGCCCCAGCATTTT
size: -; V: TRBV10-2; D: -; J: TRBJ1-2; CDR3: CASSEVGLNYGYTF; DNA: TGCGCCAGCAGTGAGGTGGGGCTTAACTATGGCTACACCTTC
size: -; V: TRBV28; D: -; J: TRBJ2-7; CDR3: CASSFNLRDEQYF; DNA: TGTGCCAGCAGTTTTAATCTGAGGGACGAGCAGTACTTC
size: -; V: TRBV18; D: -; J: TRBJ1-5; CDR3: CASSPEGLLDQPQHF; DNA: TGTGCCAGCTCACCAGAGGGGCTGCTTGATCAGCCCCAGCATTTT
size: -; V: TRBV5-4; D: TRBD1; J: TRBJ1-2; CDR3: CASSLGDRGYGYTF; DNA: TGTGCCAGCAGCTTAGGGGACAGGGGCTATGGCTACACCTTC
size: -; V: TRBV6-1; D: TRBD1; J: TRBJ1-2; CDR3: CASSGPRTGVLWDYGYTF; DNA: TGTGCCAGCAGTGGCCCCCGGACAGGGGTGTTATGGGACTATGGCTACACCTTC
size: -; V: TRBV6-5; D: -; J: TRBJ1-2; CDR3: CASSRGGGYTF; DNA: TGTGCCAGTTCCAGGGGCGGGGGCTACACCTTC
size: -; V: TRBV6-1; D: TRBD1; J: TRBJ1-4; CDR3: CASSVEDDRGLGKLFF; DNA: TGTGCCAGCAGTGTTGAGGACGACAGGGGGCTTGGAAAACTGTTTTTT
size: -; V: TRBV4-1; D: -; J: TRBJ2-5; CDR3: CASSPRTSQETQYF; DNA: TGCGCCAGCAGCCCTCGGACAAGCCAAGAGACCCAGTACTTC
size: -; V: TRBV2; D: -; J: TRBJ1-5; CDR3: CASSEHQNQPQHF; DNA: TGTGCCAGCAGTGAGCACCAGAATCAGCCCCAGCATTTT
size: -; V: TRBV6-5; D: TRBD1; J: TRBJ1-2; CDR3: CASSPGTGRGDTF; DNA: TGTGCCAGCAGTCCCGGGACAGGGAGGGGGGACACCTTC
size: -; V: TRBV29-1; D: TRBD1; J: TRBJ1-6; CDR3: CSVSDRVNSPLHF; DNA: TGCAGCGTTTCTGACAGGGTCAATTCACCCCTCCACTTT
size: -; V: TRBV6-6; D: -; J: TRBJ1-1; CDR3: CASSRQGLNTEAFF; DNA: TGTGCCAGCAGTCGTCAGGGATTGAACACTGAAGCTTTCTTT
size: -; V: TRBV28; D: -; J: TRBJ2-7; CDR3: CASSFGRPGEQYF; DNA: TGTGCCAGCTCTTTCGGCAGGCCAGGGGAGCAGTACTTC
size: few; V: TRBV4-1; D: TRBD2; J: TRBJ2-1; CDR3: CASRQGLAGGISYNEQFF; DNA: TGCGCCAGCAGACAGGGACTAGCGGGGGGAATCTCATACAATGAGCAGTTCTTC
size: -; V: TRBV7-9; D: -; J: TRBJ1-2; CDR3: CASSRETRAPLYGYTF; DNA: TGTGCCAGCAGCAGGGAAACGAGGGCCCCCCTCTATGGCTACACCTTC
size: -; V: TRBV10-1; D: -; J: TRBJ2-1; CDR3: CASNLVVSCEQFF; DNA: TGCGCCAGCAATCTAGTGGTAAGTTGTGAGCAGTTCTTC
size: -; V: TRBV7-3; D: -; J: TRBJ1-3; CDR3: CASSLDGAPGNTIYF; DNA: TGTGCCAGCAGCCTCGACGGTGCACCTGGAAACACCATATATTTT
size: -; V: TRBV30; D: TRBD2; J: TRBJ2-1; CDR3: CAWVAGGENEQFF; DNA: TGTGCCTGGGTAGCGGGGGGGGAGAATGAGCAGTTCTTC
size: -; V: TRBV28; D: -; J: TRBJ2-7; CDR3: CASSPHYEQYF; DNA: TGTGCCAGCAGTCCACACTACGAGCAGTACTTC
size: -; V: TRBV28; D: -; J: TRBJ1-3; CDR3: CASSLYGGSGNTIYF; DNA: TGTGCCAGCAGTTTATACGGGGGCTCTGGAAACACCATATATTTT
size: once; V: TRBV29-1; D: -; J: TRBJ1-2; CDR3: CSVVPPGGVLYSYTF; DNA: TGCAGCGTTGTTCCCCCGGGGGGAGTTCTCTATAGCTACACCTTC
size: -; V: TRBV6-5; D: -; J: TRBJ2-1; CDR3: CASSYSFDEQFF; DNA: TGTGCCAGCAGTTACTCGTTTGATGAGCAGTTCTTC
size: -; V: TRBV4-2; D: -; J: TRBJ2-5; CDR3: CASSPHMYQETQYF; DNA: TGTGCCAGCAGCCCCCACATGTATCAAGAGACCCAGTACTTC
size: -; V: TRBV4-1; D: TRBD2; J: TRBJ2-1; CDR3: CASSQAGGVYNEQFF; DNA: TGCGCCAGCAGCCAAGCGGGGGGGGTCTACAATGAGCAGTTCTTC
size: -; V: TRBV6-5; D: TRBD2; J: TRBJ2-2; CDR3: CASSYLGLVNTGELFF; DNA: TGTGCCAGCAGTTACCTCGGACTAGTCAACACCGGGGAGCTGTTTTTT
size: -; V: TRBV7-6; D: -; J: TRBJ2-1; CDR3: CASSSLDEQFF; DNA: TGTGCCAGCAGCTCATTAGATGAGCAGTTCTTC
size: -; V: TRBV2; D: -; J: TRBJ2-1; CDR3: CASSGYSGNEQFF; DNA: TGTGCCAGCAGTGGGTACAGTGGCAATGAGCAGTTCTTC
size: -; V: TRBV15; D: TRBD1; J: TRBJ1-1; CDR3: CATSRDEGATEAFF; DNA: TGTGCCACCAGCAGAGATGAGGGGGCCACTGAAGCTTTCTTT
size: -; V: TRBV7-8; D: TRBD2; J: TRBJ2-1; CDR3: CASSFSGGLDEQFF; DNA: TGTGCCAGCAGCTTTAGCGGGGGGCTGGATGAGCAGTTCTTC
size: -; V: TRBV28; D: TRBD1; J: TRBJ1-5; CDR3: CASSDPFGTGENQPQHF; DNA: TGTGCCAGCAGTGACCCGTTTGGAACAGGGGAGAATCAGCCCCAGCATTTT
size: -; V: TRBV19; D: -; J: TRBJ1-5; CDR3: CASSIGYGNQPQHF; DNA: TGTGCCAGTAGTATAGGGTACGGCAATCAGCCCCAGCATTTT
size: -; V: TRBV10-3; D: -; J: TRBJ2-1; CDR3: CATTGLNNEQFF; DNA: TGTGCCACGACGGGGCTGAACAATGAGCAGTTCTTC
size: once; V: TRBV4-1; D: TRBD2; J: TRBJ2-4; CDR3: CASSQETSGGNPAKNIQYF; DNA: TGCGCCAGCAGCCAAGAAACTAGCGGGGGGAATCCAGCCAAAAACATTCAGTACTTC
size: -; V: TRBV4-3; D: TRBD1; J: TRBJ1-1; CDR3: CASSRTGGTEAFF; DNA: TGCGCCAGCAGCCGCACAGGGGGGACTGAAGCTTTCTTT
size: once; V: TRBV5-1; D: TRBD1; J: TRBJ1-1; CDR3: CASSSQGQGNTEAFF; DNA: TGCGCCAGCAGCTCACAAGGACAGGGGAACACTGAAGCTTTCTTT
size: -; V: TRBV5-6; D: -; J: TRBJ1-5; CDR3: CASSLKRQVVQPQHF; DNA: TGTGCCAGCAGCTTGAAGCGACAGGTGGTTCAGCCCCAGCATTTT